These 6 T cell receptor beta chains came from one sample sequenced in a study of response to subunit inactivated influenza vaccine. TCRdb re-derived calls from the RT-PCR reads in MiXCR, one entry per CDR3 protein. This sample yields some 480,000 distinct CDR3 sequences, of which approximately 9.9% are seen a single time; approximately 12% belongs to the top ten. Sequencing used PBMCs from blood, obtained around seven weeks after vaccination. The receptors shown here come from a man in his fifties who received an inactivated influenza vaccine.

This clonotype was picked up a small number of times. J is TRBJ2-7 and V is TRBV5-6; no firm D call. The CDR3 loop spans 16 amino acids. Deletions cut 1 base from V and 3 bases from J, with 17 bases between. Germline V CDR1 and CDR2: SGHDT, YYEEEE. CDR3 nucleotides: TGTGCCAGCAGCTTGTCGGTCAAACGAACCCTCTACGAGCAGTACTTC. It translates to CASSLSVKRTLYEQYF.

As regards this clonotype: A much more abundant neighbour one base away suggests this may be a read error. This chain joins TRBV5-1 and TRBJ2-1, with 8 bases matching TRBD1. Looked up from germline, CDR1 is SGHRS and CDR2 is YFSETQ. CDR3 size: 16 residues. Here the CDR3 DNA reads TGCGCCAGAAGCTTGGAGGGGACAGGTTGGCACAATGAGCAGTTCTTC. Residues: CARSLEGTGWHNEQFF.

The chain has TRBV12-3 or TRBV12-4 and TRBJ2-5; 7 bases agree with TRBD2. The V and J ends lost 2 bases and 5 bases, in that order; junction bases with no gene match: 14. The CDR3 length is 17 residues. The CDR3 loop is CASSLFGGGLPTETQYF. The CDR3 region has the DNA TGTGCCAGCAGTTTATTTGGGGGGGGATTGCCGACGGAGACCCAGTACTTC.

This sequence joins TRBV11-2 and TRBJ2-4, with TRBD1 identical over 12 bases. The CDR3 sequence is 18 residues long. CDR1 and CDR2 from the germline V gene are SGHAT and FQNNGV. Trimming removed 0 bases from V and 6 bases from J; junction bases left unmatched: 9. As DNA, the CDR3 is TGTGCCAGCAGCTTAGAGATTCAGGGACAGGGGGCCGGAAACATTCAGTACTTC. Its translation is CASSLEIQGQGAGNIQYF.

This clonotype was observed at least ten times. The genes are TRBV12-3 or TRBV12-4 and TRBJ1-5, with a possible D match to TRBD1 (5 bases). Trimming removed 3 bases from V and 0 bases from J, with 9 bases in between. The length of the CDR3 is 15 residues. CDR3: CASSFSRDSNQPQHF. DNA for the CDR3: TGTGCCAGCAGTTTCTCCAGGGATAGCAATCAGCCCCAGCATTTT.

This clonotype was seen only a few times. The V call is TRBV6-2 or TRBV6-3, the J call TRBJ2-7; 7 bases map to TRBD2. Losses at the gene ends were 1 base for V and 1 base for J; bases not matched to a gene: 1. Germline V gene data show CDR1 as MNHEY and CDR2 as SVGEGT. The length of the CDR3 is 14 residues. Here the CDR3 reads CASSYWDYSYEQYF. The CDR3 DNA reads TGTGCCAGCAGTTACTGGGACTATTCCTACGAGCAGTACTTC.